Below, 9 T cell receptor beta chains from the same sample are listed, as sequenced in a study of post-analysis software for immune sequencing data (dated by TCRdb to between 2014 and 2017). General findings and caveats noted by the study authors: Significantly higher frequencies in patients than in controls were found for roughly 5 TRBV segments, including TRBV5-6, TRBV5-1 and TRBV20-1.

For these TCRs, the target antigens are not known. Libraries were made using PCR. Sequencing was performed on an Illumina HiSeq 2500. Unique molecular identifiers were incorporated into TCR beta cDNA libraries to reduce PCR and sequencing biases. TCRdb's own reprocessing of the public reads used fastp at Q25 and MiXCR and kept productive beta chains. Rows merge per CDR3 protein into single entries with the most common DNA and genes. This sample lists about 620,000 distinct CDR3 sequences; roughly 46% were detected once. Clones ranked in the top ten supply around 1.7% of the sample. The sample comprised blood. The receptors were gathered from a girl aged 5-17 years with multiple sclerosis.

The DNA of the CDR3 is TGTGCCAGCAGTTTAGTGGGACAGGGATATGGCTACACCTTC. Translation: CASSLVGQGYGYTF. V is TRBV28 and J is TRBJ1-2; 9 bases match TRBD1. V shed 2 bases, J shed 5 bases, and the junction held 3 bases outside the gene matches. The length of the CDR3 is 14 residues. CDR1 MDHEN and CDR2 SYDVKM come from the germline V gene.

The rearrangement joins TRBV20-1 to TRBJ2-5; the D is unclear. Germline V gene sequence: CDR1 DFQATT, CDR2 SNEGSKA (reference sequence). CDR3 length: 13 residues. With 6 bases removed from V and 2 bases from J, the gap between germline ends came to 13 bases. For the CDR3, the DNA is TGCAGTGCCCCCCGACAACTTCAAGAGACCCAGTACTTC. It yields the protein CSAPRQLQETQYF.

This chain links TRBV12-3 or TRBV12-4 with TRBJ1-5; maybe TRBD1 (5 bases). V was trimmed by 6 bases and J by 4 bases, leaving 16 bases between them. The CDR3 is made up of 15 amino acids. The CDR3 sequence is CASSSRQNLNQPQHF. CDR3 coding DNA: TGTGCCAGCAGCTCCCGACAGAACCTAAATCAGCCCCAGCATTTT.

CDR3 region: CASRDTLNQPQHF. CDR3 DNA sequence: TGTGCCAGCAGGGACACCCTCAATCAGCCCCAGCATTTT. The rearrangement joins TRBV6-1 to TRBJ1-5; D may be TRBD1 (5 bases). Germline V gives CDR1 MNHNS, CDR2 SASEGT. Trimming left V 6 bases short and J 3 bases short, with 9 bases between. This CDR3 is 13 amino acids long.

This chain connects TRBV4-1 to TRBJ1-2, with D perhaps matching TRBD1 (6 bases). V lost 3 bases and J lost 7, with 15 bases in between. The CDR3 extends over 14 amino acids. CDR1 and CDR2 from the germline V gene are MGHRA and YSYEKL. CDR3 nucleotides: TGCGCCAGCAGCCATCGGGGGGCGCGAGTTGGCTACACCTTC. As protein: CASSHRGARVGYTF.

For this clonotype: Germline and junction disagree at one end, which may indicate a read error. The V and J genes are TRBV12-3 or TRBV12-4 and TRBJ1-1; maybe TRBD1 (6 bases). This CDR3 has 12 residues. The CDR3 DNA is TGTGCCAACAGTCTCGGGGGCGTGGGAGCTTTCTTT. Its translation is CANSLGGVGAFF.

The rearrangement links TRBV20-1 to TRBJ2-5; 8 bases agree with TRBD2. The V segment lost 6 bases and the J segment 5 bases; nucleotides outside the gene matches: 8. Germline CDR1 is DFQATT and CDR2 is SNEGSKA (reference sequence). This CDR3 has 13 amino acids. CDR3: CSAPGTRVETQYF. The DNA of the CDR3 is TGCAGTGCGCCCGGGACTAGGGTGGAGACCCAGTACTTC.

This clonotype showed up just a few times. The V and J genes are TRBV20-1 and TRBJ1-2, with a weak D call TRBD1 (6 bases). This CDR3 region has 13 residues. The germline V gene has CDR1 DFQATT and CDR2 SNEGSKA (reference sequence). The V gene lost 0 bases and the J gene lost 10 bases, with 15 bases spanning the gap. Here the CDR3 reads CSARDPGAGVYTF. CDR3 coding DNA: TGCAGTGCTAGAGATCCAGGGGCGGGAGTCTACACCTTC.

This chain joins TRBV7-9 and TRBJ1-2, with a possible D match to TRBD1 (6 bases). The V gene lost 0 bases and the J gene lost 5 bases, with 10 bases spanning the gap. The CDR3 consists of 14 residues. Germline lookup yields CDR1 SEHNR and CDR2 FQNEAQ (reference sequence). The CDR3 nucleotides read TGTGCCAGCAGCTTAGCGGGGGCAGGATATGGCTACACCTTC. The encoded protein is CASSLAGAGYGYTF.